This T cell receptor beta chain came from a study of T cell responses to AZD1222 COVID-19 vaccine. The assay was immunoSEQ multiplex PCR, and TCRdb's table has in-frame clones only and misses some. The table records roughly 100,000 clones, 82% of them present only once. The ends were cut back, 5 bases at V and 9 bases at J, with 11 bases in the middle. The CDR3 contains 12 residues. The genes are TRBV23-1 and TRBJ2-1; D might be TRBD1 (6 bases). TRBV23-1 is an ORF, and what it does is uncertain. The input for sequencing was peripheral blood, taken on day 0 of AZD1222 vaccination. The sequence came from an adult in good health. The CDR3 loop reads CASSSRGIEQFF. CDR3 coding DNA: TGCGCCAGCAGTTCCAGGGGTATTGAGCAGTTCTTC.